The 2 T cell receptor beta chains below were found in one sample sequenced in a study of a mutant IDH1 vaccine in newly diagnosed glioma (dated by TCRdb to about 2021). Libraries were built with the immunoSEQ multiplex PCR assay. TCRdb took this table from immuneACCESS and kept in-frame rearrangements with V and J called. Such tables lack part of the clones; where checked against another copy, unresolved V genes explain under half of the gap, and the rest is unexplained. Recorded for this sample are 50,000 or so clones; 91% of them occurred a single time. Over 2% of the sample belongs to the ten largest clones. The label giving this sample's time point can be read as: week 11, during vaccination. Each vaccine dose was 300 ug of a 20-mer mutant IDH1 peptide in Montanide, given subcutaneously with topical imiquimod. Their recognized antigens are unknown. Here the sequenced sample was PBMCs, taken from a glioma patient whose treatment included an IDH1 peptide vaccine. The receptors were sampled from a man aged 50-59 years with glioma.

The gene calls are TRBV11-2 and TRBJ1-2, with 11 nucleotides matching TRBD1. J lost 7 bases, V lost 4 bases, and 8 bases had no gene match. The CDR3 length is 15 residues. Germline-derived CDR1 and CDR2 are SGHAT and FQNNGV. The CDR3 nucleotides are TGTGCCAGCAGCTCCCCCGGGACAGGGGGGGGTGGCTACACCTTC. It codes for CASSSPGTGGGGYTF.

The chain couples TRBV6-5 to TRBJ1-6; D possibly corresponds to TRBD1 (5 bases). With 8 bases removed from V and 6 bases from J, the gap between germline ends came to 8 bases. The CDR3 has 12 amino acids. Looked up from germline, CDR1 is MNHEY and CDR2 is SVGAGI. Written as DNA, the CDR3 is TGTGCCAGCTCCAGGGCTAATTCACCCCTCCACTTT. Amino acids: CASSRANSPLHF.